The clone carrying this TCR beta chain appeared many times. Antigen unknown. This entry belongs to a study of T cells in Graves' hyperthyroidism and ophthalmopathy. Clinical symptoms, serum thyroxine, TRAb, thyroid ultrasound and orbital computed tomography established diagnosis. RNA transcripts gave rise to amplified TCR beta CDR3 regions. A first-round RT-PCR of the TCR CDR3 used the HTBI primer set. TCRdb reprocessed the multiplex PCR reads with MiXCR, giving one entry per CDR3 protein. The data contain about 610,000 distinct CDR3 sequences, about half of them singletons. Looked up from germline, CDR1 is MNHEY and CDR2 is SVGAGI. This CDR3 is built from 15 residues. The V gene lost 8 bases and the J gene lost 5 bases, with 21 bases spanning the gap. Study-level points and caveats: In validation, the model predicted ophthalmopathy. These predictions came a median roughly six months before onset.

The chain combines TRBV6-5 with TRBJ1-1; D unclear. This clonotype originated in a woman aged 18 to 35 with Graves' hyperthyroidism. Material for sequencing was peripheral blood or thyroid tissue (not recorded which). CDR3 protein: CASASLVAGGTEAFF. In DNA form, the CDR3 reads TGTGCCAGCGCCAGCCTGGTAGCTGGCGGAACTGAAGCTTTCTTT.